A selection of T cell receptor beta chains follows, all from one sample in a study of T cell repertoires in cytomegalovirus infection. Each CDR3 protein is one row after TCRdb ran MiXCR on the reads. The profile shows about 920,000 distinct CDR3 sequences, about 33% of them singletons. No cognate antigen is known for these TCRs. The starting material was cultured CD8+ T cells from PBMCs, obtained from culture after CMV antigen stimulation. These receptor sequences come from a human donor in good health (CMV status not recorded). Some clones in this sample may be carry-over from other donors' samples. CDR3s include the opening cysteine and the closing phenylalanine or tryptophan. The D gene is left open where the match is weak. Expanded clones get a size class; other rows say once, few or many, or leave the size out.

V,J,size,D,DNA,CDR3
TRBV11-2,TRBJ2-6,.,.,TGTGCCAGCAGCTCCACGGCAGGGGCAGGCCTCATCCTGACTTTC,CASSSTAGAGLILTF
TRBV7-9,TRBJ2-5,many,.,TGTGCCAGCAGCAAACCGAACAGGGTCGGCGAGACCCAGTACTTC,CASSKPNRVGETQYF
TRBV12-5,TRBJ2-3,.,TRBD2,TGTGCTAGTGACCCGGGGGGATTCACAGATACGCAGTATTTT,CASDPGGFTDTQYF
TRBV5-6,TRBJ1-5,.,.,TGTGCCAGCAGCTTCCGACAAATCAAGCCCCAGCATTTT,CASSFRQIKPQHF
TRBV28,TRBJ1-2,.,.,TGTGCCAGCAGTTTCCTACAGGGCGGCTATGGCTACACCTTC,CASSFLQGGYGYTF
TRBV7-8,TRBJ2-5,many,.,TGTGCCAGCAGCCACCCCCGGTCCTCTTCCCGCTGGTACCAAGAGACCCAGTACTTC,CASSHPRSSSRWYQETQYF
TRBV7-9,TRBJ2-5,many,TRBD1,TGTGCCAGCAGCCGGGACAGGGGCCAAGAGACCCAGTACTTC,CASSRDRGQETQYF
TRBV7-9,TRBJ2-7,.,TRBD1,TGTGCCAGCAGCCCGCCATTCCCGGGACAGCATTACGAGCAGTACTTC,CASSPPFPGQHYEQYF
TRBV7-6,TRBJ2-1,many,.,TGTGCCAGCAGCTTAGCGAAGTTTAGAATCGACAATGAGCAGTTCTTC,CASSLAKFRIDNEQFF
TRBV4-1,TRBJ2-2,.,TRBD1,TGCGCCAGCAGCCAAGATAGAGGACAGGGAGCTATCGGGGAGCTGTTTTTT,CASSQDRGQGAIGELFF
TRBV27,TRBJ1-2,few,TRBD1,TGTGCCAGCAGTTTAGAGGGACAGGGAGGATATGGCTACACCTTC,CASSLEGQGGYGYTF
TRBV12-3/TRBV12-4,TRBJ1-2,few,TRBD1,TGTGCCAGCAGCCCAGGGACAGATCATGGCTACACCTTC,CASSPGTDHGYTF
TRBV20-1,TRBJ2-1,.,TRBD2,TGCAGTGCTCTTAGCGGGGCTACCTACAATGAGCAGTTCTTC,CSALSGATYNEQFF
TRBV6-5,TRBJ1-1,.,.,TGTGCCAGCAGTTACGGGGGGGGTTTGAACACTGAAGCTTTCTTT,CASSYGGGLNTEAFF
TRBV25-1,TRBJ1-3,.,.,TGTGCCAGCAGTGAATCAAGGGATCCGGGAAACACCATATATTTT,CASSESRDPGNTIYF
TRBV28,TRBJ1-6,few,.,TGTGCCAGCCACGGTTGGCCCCTCCACTTT,CASHGWPLHF
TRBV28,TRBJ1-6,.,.,TGTGCTCTCGAGCCCTTAGTGCATTCACCCCTCCACTTT,CALEPLVHSPLHF
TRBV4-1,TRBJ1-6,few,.,TGCGCCAGCAGCCCCCCGGGGTTGGTCCTCCACTTT,CASSPPGLVLHF
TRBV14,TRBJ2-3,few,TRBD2,TGTGCCAGCAGCCAGCTTCGGGGGGGCCTTGATACGCAGTATTTT,CASSQLRGGLDTQYF
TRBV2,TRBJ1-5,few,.,TGTGCCAGCAGGGACACTTACAGCCGCCAGCCCCAGCATTTT,CASRDTYSRQPQHF
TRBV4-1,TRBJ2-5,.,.,TGCGCCAGCAGCCAAGTCACGGGGGAAGAGACCCAGTACTTC,CASSQVTGEETQYF
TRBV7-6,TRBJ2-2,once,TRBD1,TGTGCCAGCAGCTTAGGCGGGACAGGGTCGCGCACCGGGGAGCTGTTTTTT,CASSLGGTGSRTGELFF
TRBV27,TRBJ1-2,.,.,TGTGCCAGCAGTTCTGAAGCCGGGTCATTCTATGGCTACACCTTC,CASSSEAGSFYGYTF
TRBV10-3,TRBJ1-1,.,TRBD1,TGTGCCAGTTTTGGACAGGGGGACGGCACTGAAGCTTTCTTT,CASFGQGDGTEAFF
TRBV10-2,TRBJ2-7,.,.,TGCGCCAGCAGTGGGGAGGGGGCTTACGAGCAGTACTTC,CASSGEGAYEQYF
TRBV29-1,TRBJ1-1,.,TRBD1,TGCAGCGTTGTACCCAGGGGGGCCATGAACACTGAAGCTTTCTTT,CSVVPRGAMNTEAFF
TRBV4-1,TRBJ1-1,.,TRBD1,TGCGCCAGCAGCCAAGATGACAGGGGGCATACTGAAGCTTTCTTT,CASSQDDRGHTEAFF
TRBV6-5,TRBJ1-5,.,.,TGTGCCAGCAGTTACGGGGCGGGGGATCAGCCCCAGCATTTT,CASSYGAGDQPQHF
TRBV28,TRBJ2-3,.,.,TGTGCCAGCAGTTTGTACAGTCCTAGCACAGATACGCAGTATTTT,CASSLYSPSTDTQYF
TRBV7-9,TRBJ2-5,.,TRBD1,TGTGCCAGCAGCTTCTCCCGGACAGGGAGCGCAGAGACCCAGTACTTC,CASSFSRTGSAETQYF
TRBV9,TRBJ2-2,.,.,TGTGCCAGCACCCCGCACGAGACCGGGGAGCTGTTTTTT,CASTPHETGELFF
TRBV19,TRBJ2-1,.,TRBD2,TGTGCCACCGCTTCGGGACTAGCGGTCTACAATGAGCAGTTCTTC,CATASGLAVYNEQFF
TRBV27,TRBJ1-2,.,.,TGTGCCAGCAGTTTATTAGGCGGGGGCAACGGCTACACCTTC,CASSLLGGGNGYTF
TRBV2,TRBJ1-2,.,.,TGTGCCAGCAGTGGCCGGGACACTAGCTATGGCTACACCTTC,CASSGRDTSYGYTF
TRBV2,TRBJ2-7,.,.,TGTGCCCCTCGGGTATTTAGGGACACTAGCTACGAGCAGTACTTC,CAPRVFRDTSYEQYF
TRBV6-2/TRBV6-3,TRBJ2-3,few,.,TGTGCCACCTTCCATCCCATTCGCGGGACAGCCTTCAGCACAGATACGCAGTATTTT,CATFHPIRGTAFSTDTQYF
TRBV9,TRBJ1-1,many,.,TGTGCCAGCAGTGTTGAGGGCACTGAAGCTTTCTTT,CASSVEGTEAFF
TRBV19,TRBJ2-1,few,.,TGTGCCAGTAGTATAGTCTTGAGCTCCTACAATGAGCAGTTCTTC,CASSIVLSSYNEQFF
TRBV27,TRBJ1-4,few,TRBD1,TGTGCCAGCAGTACGGGACAGCAAAATGAAAAACTGTTTTTT,CASSTGQQNEKLFF
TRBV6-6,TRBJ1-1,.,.,TGTGCCAGCAGTATTATCGGACGGCTCCAAAGGGGCGTGGAAGCTTTCTTT,CASSIIGRLQRGVEAFF
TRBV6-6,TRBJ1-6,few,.,TGTGCCAGCAGCCCGGGGCCGGGTTCACCCCTCCACTTT,CASSPGPGSPLHF
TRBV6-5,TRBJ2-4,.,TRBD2,TGTGCCAGCAGACCGACTAGCGGGCCCAAAAACATTCAGTACTTC,CASRPTSGPKNIQYF
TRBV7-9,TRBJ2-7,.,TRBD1,TGTGCCAGCAGCGTGGGACAGGGAGCAGACGAGCAGTACTTC,CASSVGQGADEQYF
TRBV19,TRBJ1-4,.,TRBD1,TGTGCCAGTAGCCAACCGGGACAGGGGGCTTTGGCTAATGAAACACTGTTTTTT,CASSQPGQGALANETLFF
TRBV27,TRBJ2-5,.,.,TGTGCCAGCAGTTTATCGGGGCCATGGGAGACCCAGTACTTC,CASSLSGPWETQYF
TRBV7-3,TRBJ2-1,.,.,TGTGCCAGCAGCGGCCCTGGGGGGGCCATTGACTACAATGAGCAGTTCTTC,CASSGPGGAIDYNEQFF
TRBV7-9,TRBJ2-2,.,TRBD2,TGTGCCAGCAGCTTATTCGGGACTAGCGGCAGTAACGGGGAGCTGTTTTTT,CASSLFGTSGSNGELFF
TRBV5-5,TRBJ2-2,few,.,TGTGCCAGCAGCTTAGGGGGACTGCGACCCGGGGAGCTGTTTTTT,CASSLGGLRPGELFF
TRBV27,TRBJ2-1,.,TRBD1,TGTGCCAGCAGTAGGGGGCCCGGGGATGAGCAGTTCTTC,CASSRGPGDEQFF
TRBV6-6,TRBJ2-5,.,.,TGTGCCAGCAGTTACTCGCCGGAGGGAGCTACCCAAGAGACCCAGTACTTC,CASSYSPEGATQETQYF
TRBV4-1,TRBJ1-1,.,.,TGCGCCAGCAGCCAAGAGGATGGGGCGACTCCGGAGGACACTGAAGCTTTCTTT,CASSQEDGATPEDTEAFF
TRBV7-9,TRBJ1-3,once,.,TGTGCCAGCAGCCCCCCCTTGCAGGACTCTGGAAACACCATATATTTT,CASSPPLQDSGNTIYF
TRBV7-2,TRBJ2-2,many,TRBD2,TGTGCCAGCAGCCTCCCGGGACTAGCGAACACCGGGGAGCTGTTTTTT,CASSLPGLANTGELFF
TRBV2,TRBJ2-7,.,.,TGTGCCAGCGCCGAGCAGTACTTC,CASAEQYF
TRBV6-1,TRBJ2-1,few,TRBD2,TGTGCCAGCAGTCATACCCCTAGCGGCTCCTACAATGAGCAGTTCTTC,CASSHTPSGSYNEQFF
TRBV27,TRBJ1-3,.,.,TGTGCCAGCAGTCCAAGCGTGGGAGACTCTGGAAACACCATATATTTT,CASSPSVGDSGNTIYF
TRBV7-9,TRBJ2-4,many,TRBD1,TGTGCCAGCAGCTCCCAGACAGGGATACTCCCTCTAGCCAAAAACATTCAGTACTTC,CASSSQTGILPLAKNIQYF
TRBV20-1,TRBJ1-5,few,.,TGCAGTGCTAGCCCGGGCAATCAGCCCCAGCATTTT,CSASPGNQPQHF
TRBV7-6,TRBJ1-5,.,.,TGTGACAGCAGCCAGGAACGGACGGTGCCCCAGCATTTT,CDSSQERTVPQHF
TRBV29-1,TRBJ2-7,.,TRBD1,TGCAGCGCCAAGACAGGGGATCTCTCCTACGAGCAGTACTTC,CSAKTGDLSYEQYF